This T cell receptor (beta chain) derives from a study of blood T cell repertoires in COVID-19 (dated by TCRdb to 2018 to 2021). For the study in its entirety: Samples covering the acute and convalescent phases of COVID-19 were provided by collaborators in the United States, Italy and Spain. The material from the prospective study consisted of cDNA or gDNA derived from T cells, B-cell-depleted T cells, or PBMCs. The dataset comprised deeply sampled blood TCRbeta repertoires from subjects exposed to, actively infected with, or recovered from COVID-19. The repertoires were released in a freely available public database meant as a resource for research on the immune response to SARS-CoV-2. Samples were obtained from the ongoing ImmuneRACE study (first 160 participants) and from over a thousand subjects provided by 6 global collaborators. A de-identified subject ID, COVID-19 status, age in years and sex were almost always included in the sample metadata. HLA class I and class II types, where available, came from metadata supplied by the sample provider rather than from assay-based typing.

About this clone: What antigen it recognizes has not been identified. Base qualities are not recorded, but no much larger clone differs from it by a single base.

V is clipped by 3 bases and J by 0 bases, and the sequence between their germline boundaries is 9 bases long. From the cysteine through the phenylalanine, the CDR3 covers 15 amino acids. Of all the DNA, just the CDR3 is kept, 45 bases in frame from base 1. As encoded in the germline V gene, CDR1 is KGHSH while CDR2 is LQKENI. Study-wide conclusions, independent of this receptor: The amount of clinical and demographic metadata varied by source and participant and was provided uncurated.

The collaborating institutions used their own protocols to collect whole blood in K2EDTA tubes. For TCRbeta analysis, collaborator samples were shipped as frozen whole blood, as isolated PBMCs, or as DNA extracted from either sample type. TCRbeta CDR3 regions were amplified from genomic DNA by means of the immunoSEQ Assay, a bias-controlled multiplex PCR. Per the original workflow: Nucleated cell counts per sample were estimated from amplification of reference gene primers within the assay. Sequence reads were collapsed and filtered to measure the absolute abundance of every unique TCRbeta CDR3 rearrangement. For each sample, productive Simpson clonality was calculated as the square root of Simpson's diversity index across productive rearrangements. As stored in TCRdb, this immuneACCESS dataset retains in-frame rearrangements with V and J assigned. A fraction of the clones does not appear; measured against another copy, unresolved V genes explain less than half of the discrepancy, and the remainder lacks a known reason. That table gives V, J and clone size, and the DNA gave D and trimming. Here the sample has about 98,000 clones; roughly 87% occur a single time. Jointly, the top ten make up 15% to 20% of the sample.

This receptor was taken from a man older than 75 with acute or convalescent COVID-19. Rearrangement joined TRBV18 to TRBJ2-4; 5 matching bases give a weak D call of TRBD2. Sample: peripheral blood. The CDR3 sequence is CASSPGVLAKNIQYF. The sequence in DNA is TGTGCCAGCTCACCCGGGGTTCTAGCCAAAAACATTCAGTACTTC.